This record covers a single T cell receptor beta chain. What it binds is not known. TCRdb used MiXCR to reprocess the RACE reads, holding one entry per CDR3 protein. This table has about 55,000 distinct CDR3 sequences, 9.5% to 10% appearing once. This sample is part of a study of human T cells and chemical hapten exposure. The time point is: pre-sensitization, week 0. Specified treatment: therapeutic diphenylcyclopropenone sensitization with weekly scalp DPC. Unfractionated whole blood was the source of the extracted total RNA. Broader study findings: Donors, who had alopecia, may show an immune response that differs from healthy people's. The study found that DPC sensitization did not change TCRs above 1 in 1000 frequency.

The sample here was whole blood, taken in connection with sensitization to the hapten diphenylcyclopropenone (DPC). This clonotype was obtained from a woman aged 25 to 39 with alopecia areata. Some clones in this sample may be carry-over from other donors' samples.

The CDR3 DNA sequence: TGTGCCAGCAGTTACAACGAGGGTCACGAGCAGTACTTC. Translation gives CASSYNEGHEQYF. The J gene is TRBJ2-7, the V gene TRBV6-2 or TRBV6-3, with D possibly being TRBD2 (5 bases). The V end was cut by 2 bases, the J end by 5 bases, with 10 bases between. The germline V gene has CDR1 MNHEY and CDR2 SVGEGT. The length of the CDR3 is 13 residues.